The 8 T cell receptor beta chains below were found in one sample sequenced in a study of shared clonotypes between healthy human individuals (dated by TCRdb to about 2020). The protocol used for the library was the immunoSEQ multiplex PCR assay. Here the immuneACCESS table is served through TCRdb, limited to in-frame sequences with V and J called. Missing clones are a known gap in these copies; in checked studies unresolved V genes cover under half, and the rest lacks a known reason. The sample records around 2.5 million clones, 80% to 95% of which are singletons. The ten most abundant clones make up 0.36% of the sample. The sample taken for sequencing was naive CD4+ T cells from PBMCs. The sample's cell subset or site label, in plain terms: CD45RA+ positively selected. These receptors were taken from a young man in good health. Some clones in this sample may be carry-over from other donors' samples.

The CDR3 nucleotides read TGTGCCAGCAGACTACAGGAGGGCACCTACAATGAGCAGTTCTTC. Protein sequence: CASRLQEGTYNEQFF. J is TRBJ2-1 and V is TRBV2; perhaps TRBD2 as D (6 bases). The V end lost 6 bases, the J end lost 2 bases, and 14 bases lay between the germline ends. The CDR3 has 15 amino acids. Per the germline V gene, CDR1 is SNHLY and CDR2 is FYNNEI.

The chain employs TRBV14 and TRBJ1-4; D is uncertain. The CDR3 runs 14 residues. Trimming left V 3 bases short and J 10 bases short, with 15 bases between. Germline V gives CDR1 SGHDN, CDR2 FVKESK. The CDR3 is CASSHKGAPGKLFF. DNA for the CDR3: TGTGCCAGCAGCCACAAAGGAGCTCCGGGAAAACTGTTTTTT.

Written as DNA, the CDR3 is TGTGCCAGCAGCTTTGGCAGGGATGGTGGCTACACCTTC. This gives the protein CASSFGRDGGYTF. This rearrangement joins TRBV7-3 to TRBJ1-2, with D possibly TRBD1 on 5 matching bases. The CDR3 totals 13 residues. The ends were cut back, 3 bases at V and 7 bases at J, with 12 bases in the middle. The germline V gene has CDR1 SGHTA and CDR2 FQGTGA. Variable domain in full (rest from reference TRBV7-3 and TRBJ1-2): GAGVSQTPSNKVTEKGKYVELRCDPISGHTALYWYRQSLGQGPEFLIYFQGTGAADDSGLPNDRFFAVRPEGSVSTLKIQRTERGDSAVYLCASSFGRDGGYTFGSGTRLTVV.

The chain couples TRBV6-4 to TRBJ1-2; 8 bases agree with TRBD1. This CDR3 spans 14 amino acids. The V and J ends lost 5 bases and 2 bases, in that order; junction bases with no gene match: 4. Germline values: CDR1 MRHNA, CDR2 SNTAGT. Written as DNA, the CDR3 is TGTGCCAGCAGTATCGGACAGGGCAACTATGGCTACACCTTC. Translating gives CASSIGQGNYGYTF.

This clone was detected once. This sample also contains other DNA sequences that code for the same CDR3. This chain connects TRBV27 to TRBJ2-1; TRBD2 agrees at 10 bases. V gave up 4 bases and J gave up 4 bases; unmatched junction bases: 4. This CDR3 has 15 amino acids. CDR1 and CDR2 from the germline V gene are MNHEY and SMNVEV (reference sequence). The CDR3 nucleotides are TGTGCCAGCAGTTCGTTAGCGGGAGGATACAATGAGCAGTTCTTC. It yields the protein CASSSLAGGYNEQFF.

This clone was picked up a small number of times. This CDR3 is also generated by other DNA sequences in the sample. This chain links TRBV4-1 with TRBJ1-5; TRBD1 is a possible D gene (5 bases). Germline V lookup: CDR1 MGHRA, CDR2 YSYEKL. There are 15 residues in the CDR3. The germline V and J ends were trimmed by 0 bases and 6 bases, with 12 bases remaining between them. The CDR3 region has the DNA TGCGCCAGCAGCCAAGATCGAGGCAGGGTTCAGCCCCAGCATTTT. Protein sequence: CASSQDRGRVQPQHF.

This clone appeared a few times. The chain employs TRBV29-1 and TRBJ1-1; D not certain. CDR3 size: 13 residues. Trimming took 4 bases from V and 1 from J, leaving 10 bases between them. Germline V gene sequence: CDR1 SQVTM, CDR2 ANQGSEA. The CDR3 DNA reads as TGCAGCGTTGTAGCCCAGCCGAACACTGAAGCTTTCTTT. This encodes CSVVAQPNTEAFF.

This rearrangement joins TRBV4-2 to TRBJ2-2; TRBD1 matches at 8 bases. Germline V CDR1 and CDR2: LGHNA, YNFKEQ. The CDR3 spans 16 residues. V dropped 3 bases and J dropped 3; count of bases not matched to a gene: 6. The CDR3 sequence is CASSHLQGAYTGELFF. CDR3 coding DNA: TGTGCCAGCAGCCACCTCCAGGGGGCTTACACCGGGGAGCTGTTTTTT.